This T cell receptor beta chain was observed in a study of blood T cell repertoires in COVID-19. Study-wide context: Whether acute or convalescent, the COVID-19 samples came from the United States, Italy and Spain. The cDNA or gDNA used as material had been derived from T cells, B-cell-depleted T cells, or PBMCs.

This CDR3 region has 14 residues. The V and J ends lost 1 base and 0 bases respectively, with 6 bases between them. Germline V CDR1 and CDR2: LGHNA, YSLEER. As handled by the study authors: Reference gene primers were amplified, and this amplification served to estimate nucleated cell counts. Profiling relied on immunoSEQ multiplex PCR, and the TCRdb table lists in-frame clones only, not all of them. Clone size and the V and J calls come from that table; the DNA yielded D and trimming. The data contain more than 85,000 clones, 81% of them singletons. The source material was peripheral blood. This TCR came from a woman aged 70 to 79 with acute or convalescent COVID-19. The chain couples TRBV4-3 to TRBJ1-2; D not certain. The CDR3 sequence: CASSQVPSNYGYTF. The CDR3 bases are TGCGCCAGCAGCCAAGTTCCGTCTAACTATGGCTACACCTTC.